This TCR beta chain stems from a study of response to subunit inactivated influenza vaccine. Study results and caveats: A suggestion made by the authors is that each seasonal influenza vaccination recruits few new T cells.

Trimming cost V 0 bases and J 4 bases, with 9 bases left between them. There are 14 residues in the CDR3. Germline lookup yields CDR1 LGHNA and CDR2 YNFKEQ. This clonotype was picked up a small number of times. Its cognate antigen is unknown. Via MiXCR, TCRdb re-called the RT-PCR reads, giving one row per CDR3 protein. The sample includes a few hundred thousand distinct CDR3 sequences, around 15% of them seen just once. V and J are TRBV4-2 and TRBJ1-2, with D hard to call. Sample: PBMCs from blood, taken less than 13 days after vaccination. This TCR was recovered from a man aged 45-60 years who received an inactivated influenza vaccine. CDR3 amino acids: CASSQDRSGYGYTF. The CDR3, as DNA: TGTGCCAGCAGCCAAGATCGCTCGGGCTATGGCTACACCTTC.